These T cell receptor beta chains were read from a single sample in a study of prognosis after radiotherapy for stage I lung cancer. TCRdb independently ran MiXCR on the multiplex PCR reads; one entry per CDR3 protein. Of around 13,000 distinct CDR3 sequences listed, about 50% are singletons. The specimen was PBMCs, collected before or after stereotactic body radiation therapy (not recorded which). These receptors were taken from a donor at least 50 years old with non-small cell lung cancer. Each CDR3 is given with its conserved first and last residue. The D gene is left open where the match is weak. The size of a clone is reported for some rows only, either as once, few or many, or as a class for expanded clones.

.,TRBJ2-1,many,TRBV4-1,CASSQELTGTRKQFF,TGCGCCAGCAGCCAGGAGCTGACAGGCACACGGAAGCAGTTCTTC
TRBD1,TRBJ1-6,.,TRBV28,CASRADRVSPLHF,TGTGCCAGCAGAGCAGACAGGGTATCACCCCTCCACTTT
.,TRBJ2-2,many,TRBV30,CAWKMGRGGELFF,TGTGCCTGGAAGATGGGGAGAGGCGGGGAGCTGTTTTTT
.,TRBJ2-1,.,TRBV9,CARPPVGQTDEQFF,TGTGCCAGACCCCCGGTGGGCCAGACTGACGAGCAGTTCTTC
.,TRBJ1-5,medium-sized,TRBV28,CASSPRLAGGQPQHF,TGTGCCAGCAGTCCCCGCTTGGCAGGCGGCCAGCCCCAGCATTTT
TRBD1,TRBJ2-2,.,TRBV30,CAWSSQGAGELFF,TGTGCCTGGAGTAGCCAGGGGGCAGGGGAGCTGTTTTTT
.,TRBJ2-1,.,TRBV20-1,CSAIPTNTECNEQFF,TGCAGTGCTATACCGACCAATACAGAATGCAATGAGCAGTTCTTC
.,TRBJ1-4,.,TRBV7-8,CASSSEGATNEKLFF,TGTGCCAGCAGCTCGGAGGGTGCAACTAATGAAAAACTGTTTTTT
TRBD2,TRBJ2-1,.,TRBV12-3/TRBV12-4,CASRPAGGREQFF,TGTGCCAGCAGGCCAGCGGGAGGTCGTGAGCAGTTCTTC
.,TRBJ2-7,.,TRBV20-1,CSARPAFRYEQYF,TGCAGTGCAAGACCCGCTTTCCGTTACGAGCAGTACTTC
TRBD2,TRBJ2-1,medium-sized,TRBV6-1,CASKETSAYNEQFF,TGTGCCAGCAAAGAGACTAGCGCATACAATGAGCAGTTCTTC
.,TRBJ2-2,many,TRBV7-2,CASSSRAGAGELFF,TGTGCCAGCAGCTCGCGGGCGGGCGCCGGGGAGCTGTTTTTT
TRBD2,TRBJ2-7,.,TRBV20-1,CSAPPGLAESSYEQYF,TGCAGTGCGCCACCGGGACTAGCAGAAAGCTCCTACGAGCAGTACTTC
.,TRBJ2-5,many,TRBV7-6,CASSLALVETQYF,TGTGCCAGCAGCTTAGCGCTGGTAGAGACCCAGTACTTC
.,TRBJ2-3,many,TRBV7-9,CASSLVGGAPRDTQYF,TGTGCCAGCAGCTTAGTCGGGGGAGCCCCCCGGGATACGCAGTATTTT
.,TRBJ1-2,medium-sized,TRBV28,CAIAADPIGYTF,TGTGCCATTGCGGCAGACCCTATTGGCTACACCTTC
.,TRBJ2-7,.,TRBV28,CAISFLDSTYEHYF,TGTGCCATCAGTTTCCTGGACAGTACCTACGAGCATTACTTC